Below are 27 T cell receptor beta chains sequenced from a single sample in a study of blood T cell repertoires in COVID-19. The protocol was immunoSEQ multiplex PCR, while the TCRdb copy is restricted to in-frame clones and leaves out a portion. This sample has approximately 260,000 clones; approximately 83% occur once, and the top ten carry over 7.5%. What was sequenced was peripheral blood. Receptors were obtained from a woman of 80 years or more with acute or convalescent COVID-19.

The rearrangement joins TRBV11-2 to TRBJ1-2, with D maybe TRBD1 (5 bases). The CDR3 is 12 amino acids. V lost 3 bases to trimming and J lost 6 bases, with 8 bases between them. Germline V lookup: CDR1 SGHAT, CDR2 FQNNGV. This CDR3 is CASSLEGDGYTF. In nucleotides, the CDR3 is TGTGCCAGCAGCTTGGAAGGGGATGGCTACACCTTC.

The V and J genes are TRBV7-8 and TRBJ2-2, with 8 bases aligning to TRBD1. CDR3 length equals 15 residues. The germline V gene encodes CDR1 SGHVS and CDR2 FQNEAQ. V was clipped by 5 bases and J by 5 bases; unmatched bases: 7. CDR3 DNA sequence: TGTGCCAGCAGCCCTCGGGACAGGCGTACCGGGGAGCTGTTTTTT. This encodes CASSPRDRRTGELFF.

The chain uses TRBV5-1 and TRBJ2-1, with TRBD2 matching 8 bases. Germline lookup yields CDR1 SGHRS and CDR2 YFSETQ. The CDR3 is 15 residues long. V was clipped by 5 bases and J by 8 bases; unmatched bases: 12. The CDR3 loop reads CASRRSGGKGDEQFF. The CDR3 DNA reads TGCGCCAGCAGGAGGAGCGGGGGTAAAGGGGATGAGCAGTTCTTC.

The rearrangement joins TRBV7-2 to TRBJ2-3; 7 nucleotides align to TRBD1. Trimming at V came to 0 bases and at J to 5 bases, leaving 8 bases not matched to a gene. The CDR3 length is 16 residues. Germline lookup yields CDR1 SGHTA and CDR2 FQGNSA. CDR3 sequence (DNA): TGTGCCAGCAGCTTAGCCCCCTCCGGACAGGTAGATACGCAGTATTTT. Its translation: CASSLAPSGQVDTQYF. The full variable domain, in which reference TRBV7-2 and TRBJ2-3 provide the parts outside the CDR3, is GAGVSQSPSNKVTEKGKDVELRCDPISGHTALYWYRQSLGQGLEFLIYFQGNSAPDKSGLPSDRFSAERTGGSVSTLTIQRTQQEDSAVYLCASSLAPSGQVDTQYFGPGTRLTVL.

The V gene is TRBV7-9, the J gene TRBJ2-3, with TRBD1 as a possible D gene (7 bases). The CDR3 runs 16 residues. The V end was cut by 3 bases, the J end by 0 bases, with 13 bases between. In germline, CDR1 is SEHNR, CDR2 FQNEAQ (reference sequence). CDR3 DNA sequence: TGTGCCAGCAGCTTGGCCCAGGGGGGAAGCACAGATACGCAGTATTTT. Translated, it gives CASSLAQGGSTDTQYF.

This clone was observed once. V is TRBV6-5 and J is TRBJ1-4, with 7 bases lining up with TRBD1. CDR3 length equals 12 residues. V was clipped by 6 bases and J by 13 bases; unmatched bases: 8. Per germline, CDR1 MNHEY and CDR2 SVGAGI. The CDR3 DNA follows: TGTGCCAGCAGAGGACAGGCCCGGGGACTGTTTTTT. Translating gives CASRGQARGLFF.

This rearrangement joins TRBV9 to TRBJ2-5; 13 bases fit TRBD2. In germline, CDR1 is SGDLS, CDR2 YYNGEE. V trimming: 4 bases; J trimming: 5 bases; junction bases outside the gene matches: 5. The CDR3 extends over 15 amino acids. For the CDR3, the DNA is TGTGCCAGCAGCACACTAGCGGGGGGGCAGGAGACCCAGTACTTC. This gives the protein CASSTLAGGQETQYF.

The CDR3 sequence is CASSRPTGFGETQYF. CDR3 nucleotide sequence: TGTGCCAGCAGCCGGCCGACAGGGTTTGGGGAGACCCAGTACTTC. V and J are TRBV7-6 and TRBJ2-5; 7 bases are a match to TRBD1. Germline lookup yields CDR1 SGHVS and CDR2 FNYEAQ. The CDR3 consists of 15 residues. V lost 5 bases, J lost 5 bases, and 11 bases stayed unmatched.

This clone has only a few counts. The chain recombines TRBV28 with TRBJ2-7; no firm D call. V lost 3 bases and J 0 bases, leaving 9 bases between the germline ends. The CDR3 extends over 14 amino acids. Germline loops: CDR1 MDHEN, CDR2 SYDVKM. Here the CDR3 reads CASSFDRSSYEQYF. The DNA of the CDR3 is TGTGCCAGCAGTTTCGATCGTAGCTCCTACGAGCAGTACTTC. Drawing the rest from reference TRBV28 and TRBJ2-7, the complete variable domain is DVKVTQSSRYLVKRTGEKVFLECVQDMDHENMFWYRQDPGLGLRLIYFSYDVKMKEKGDIPEGYSVSREKKERFSLILESASTNQTSMYLCASSFDRSSYEQYFGPGTRLTVT.

The rearrangement joins TRBV15 to TRBJ1-6; TRBD1 might be the D (5 bases). V was trimmed by 8 bases and J by 6 bases, leaving 17 bases between them. The CDR3 runs to 15 residues. Looked up from germline, CDR1 is LNHNV and CDR2 is YYDKDF (reference sequence). CDR3 residues: CATSRARNLNSPLHF. The CDR3 region has the DNA TGTGCCACCTCCAGGGCCCGGAACCTTAATTCACCCCTCCACTTT.

The chain employs TRBV11-3 and TRBJ2-5; D is perhaps TRBD2 (7 bases). Trimming shortened V by 3 bases and J by 1 base, and 9 bases separated the two germline ends. Germline V CDR1 and CDR2: SGHNT, YENEEA. CDR3 length: 14 residues. CDR3 bases: TGTGCCAGCAGCTTGGGGGGGCCCCAAGAGACCCAGTACTTC. It is translated as CASSLGGPQETQYF.

This clone was detected only a few times. The V and J genes are TRBV5-1 and TRBJ1-1; perhaps TRBD1 as D (6 bases). Per the germline V gene, CDR1 is SGHRS and CDR2 is YFSETQ. The V gene lost 1 base and the J gene lost 6 bases, with 10 bases spanning the gap. The CDR3 covers 13 residues. Written as DNA, the CDR3 is TGCGCCAGCAGCTTGAGACAGGATTCTGAAGCTTTCTTT. It yields the protein CASSLRQDSEAFF.

The chain is built from TRBV3-1 (or the pseudogene TRBV3-2) and TRBJ2-1; 8 bases map to TRBD2. The CDR3 sequence is 16 residues long. The V and J ends lost 1 base and 5 bases, in that order; junction bases with no gene match: 7. CDR1 LGHDT and CDR2 YNNKEL come from the germline V gene (reference sequence). CDR3 residues: CASSQAGGPRNNEQFF. The DNA of the CDR3 is TGTGCCAGCAGCCAAGCGGGGGGGCCGAGGAACAATGAGCAGTTCTTC.

This clone has a handful of counts. The rearrangement joins TRBV28 to TRBJ1-2, with TRBD1 as a possible D gene (6 bases). Germline-derived CDR1 and CDR2 are MDHEN and SYDVKM. The CDR3 is 17 amino acids. Trimming pared 6 bases from V and 0 bases from J, leaving 20 bases between. The CDR3 spells CASRGFRRGTSNYGYTF. The CDR3 nucleotides read TGTGCCAGCAGAGGTTTTCGCAGGGGTACATCTAACTATGGCTACACCTTC.

The chain joins TRBV19 to TRBJ2-3; D perhaps matches TRBD2 (8 bases). The CDR3 runs 14 residues. In germline, CDR1 is LNHDA, CDR2 SQIVND (reference sequence). V lost 3 bases and J lost 4, with 11 bases in between. CDR3 loop: CASSISGTADTQYF. The CDR3 DNA is TGTGCCAGTAGTATTAGCGGGACAGCAGATACGCAGTATTTT.

V and J are TRBV7-3 and TRBJ2-1; 13 bases are shared with TRBD2. V shed 5 bases, J shed 1 base, and the junction held 14 bases outside the gene matches. Germline V CDR1 and CDR2: SGHTA, FQGTGA. This CDR3 spans 20 amino acids. The CDR3 loop is CASSPFSGTSGALSYNEQFF. The CDR3 nucleotides are TGTGCCAGCAGCCCATTTTCCGGGACTAGCGGGGCCCTTTCCTACAATGAGCAGTTCTTC.

The chain combines TRBV2 with TRBJ1-2; 8 positions agree with TRBD1. The CDR3 length is 14 residues. In germline, CDR1 is SNHLY, CDR2 FYNNEI. Unmatched junction bases numbered 6, after V lost 7 bases and J lost 2 bases. For the CDR3, the DNA is TGTGCCAGCACCCAGGACAGGGCCAACTATGGCTACACCTTC. This translates into CASTQDRANYGYTF.

Of note for this clone: In the same sample, other DNA sequences code for this CDR3. The chain employs TRBV5-1 and TRBJ2-5, with D tentatively TRBD2 (6 bases). Between the trimmed V and J ends, which lost 0 bases and 5 bases, there was a span of 8 bases. Germline V gives CDR1 SGHRS, CDR2 YFSETQ. The CDR3 is 13 residues long. CDR3 nucleotides: TGCGCCAGCAGCTTGGGTGGGAGGGAGACCCAGTACTTC. The encoded protein is CASSLGGRETQYF. Using reference TRBV5-1 and TRBJ2-5 for the parts outside the CDR3, the full variable domain is KAGVTQTPRYLIKTRGQQVTLSCSPISGHRSVSWYQQTPGQGLQFLFEYFSETQRNKGNFPGRFSGRQFSNSRSEMNVSTLELGDSALYLCASSLGGRETQYFGPGTRLLVL.

This clone was observed a handful of times. V and J are TRBV19 and TRBJ2-3; TRBD2 aligns across 13 bases. The V gene end was trimmed by 0 bases and the J gene end by 5 bases; junction bases not matched to a gene: 8. Germline-derived CDR1 and CDR2 are LNHDA and SQIVND (reference sequence). CDR3 length: 18 residues. The CDR3: CASSIESTSGGAGDTQYF. In nucleotides, the CDR3 is TGTGCCAGTAGTATAGAGTCAACTAGCGGGGGGGCCGGAGATACGCAGTATTTT.

V usage is TRBV21-1 and J usage is TRBJ1-1; the table calls TRBD1, which could not be checked here. TRBV21-1 is assigned pseudogene status. The CDR3 covers 15 residues. CDR3 sequence (DNA): TGTGCCAGCACCAAACACAGTCCTCCGAACACTGAAGCTTTCTTT. Amino acid sequence: CASTKHSPPNTEAFF.

The genes are TRBV4-1 and TRBJ2-5; perhaps TRBD2 as D (5 bases). Germline values: CDR1 MGHRA, CDR2 YSYEKL. Trimming left V 3 bases short and J 2 bases short, with 13 bases between. The CDR3 is made up of 15 amino acids. The CDR3 loop reads CASSQVPGSQETQYF. For the CDR3, the DNA is TGCGCCAGCAGCCAGGTACCGGGGTCACAAGAGACCCAGTACTTC.

This chain connects TRBV5-1 to TRBJ2-3; 11 nucleotides line up with TRBD2. The CDR3 runs to 15 residues. CDR1 is SGHRS and CDR2 is YFSETQ in the germline V gene. The trim removed 7 bases at V and 1 base at J, leaving 5 bases unmatched. CDR3 loop: CASLSGGAGTDTQYF. In DNA form, the CDR3 reads TGCGCCAGCCTTAGCGGGGGGGCCGGCACAGATACGCAGTATTTT.

The chain joins TRBV19 to TRBJ2-1, with 7 bases lining up with TRBD1. Trimming cost V 3 bases and J 2 bases; bases outside gene matches: 7. CDR3 length: 16 amino acids. Germline CDR1 and CDR2: LNHDA and SQIVND (reference sequence). CDR3 in DNA: TGTGCCAGTAGTATTGGAGGCAGGGGGACCTACAATGAGCAGTTCTTC. Protein: CASSIGGRGTYNEQFF.

V is TRBV2 and J is TRBJ2-2; 8 nucleotides align to TRBD1. This CDR3 is built from 15 residues. Looked up from germline, CDR1 is SNHLY and CDR2 is FYNNEI. With V trimmed by 7 bases and J by 5 bases, 9 bases remained unmatched. The CDR3 nucleotides read TGTGCCAGCACGAGAGCGACAGGGGTTACCGGGGAGCTGTTTTTT. It encodes CASTRATGVTGELFF.

The V call is TRBV11-2, the J call TRBJ2-5; 8 bases are a match to TRBD1. The CDR3 has 16 amino acids. V shed 4 bases, J shed 1 base, and the junction held 8 bases outside the gene matches. The germline CDR1 and CDR2 sequences are SGHAT and FQNNGV. The CDR3, as DNA: TGTGCCAGCAGCTCCGGACAGGGATCGATCCAAGAGACCCAGTACTTC. Translation gives CASSSGQGSIQETQYF. Full variable domain (rest looked up from reference TRBV11-2 and TRBJ2-5): EAGVAQSPRYKIIEKRQSVAFWCNPISGHATLYWYQQILGQGPKLLIQFQNNGVVDDSQLPKDRFSAERLKGVDSTLKIQPAKLEDSAVYLCASSSGQGSIQETQYFGPGTRLLVL.

The rearrangement uses TRBV5-1 and TRBJ2-3; D unclear. The CDR3 runs to 15 residues. CDR1 SGHRS and CDR2 YFSETQ come from the germline V gene. Trimming took off 4 bases at V and 2 bases at J, with 14 bases between the two ends. In DNA, the CDR3 is TGCGCCAGCAGCCTGACATCCGCCCCCACAGATACGCAGTATTTT. Amino acids: CASSLTSAPTDTQYF.

This chain joins TRBV27 and TRBJ1-2; 7 bases agree with TRBD1. Per the germline V gene, CDR1 is MNHEY and CDR2 is SMNVEV (reference sequence). The CDR3 runs 17 residues. After removal of 6 bases from V and 4 bases from J, the junction contained 17 bases not matched to a gene. CDR3 DNA sequence: TGTGCCAGCAGCCTATACAGACAGGGTGGGTCCCTCTATGGCTACACCTTC. This codes for CASSLYRQGGSLYGYTF.